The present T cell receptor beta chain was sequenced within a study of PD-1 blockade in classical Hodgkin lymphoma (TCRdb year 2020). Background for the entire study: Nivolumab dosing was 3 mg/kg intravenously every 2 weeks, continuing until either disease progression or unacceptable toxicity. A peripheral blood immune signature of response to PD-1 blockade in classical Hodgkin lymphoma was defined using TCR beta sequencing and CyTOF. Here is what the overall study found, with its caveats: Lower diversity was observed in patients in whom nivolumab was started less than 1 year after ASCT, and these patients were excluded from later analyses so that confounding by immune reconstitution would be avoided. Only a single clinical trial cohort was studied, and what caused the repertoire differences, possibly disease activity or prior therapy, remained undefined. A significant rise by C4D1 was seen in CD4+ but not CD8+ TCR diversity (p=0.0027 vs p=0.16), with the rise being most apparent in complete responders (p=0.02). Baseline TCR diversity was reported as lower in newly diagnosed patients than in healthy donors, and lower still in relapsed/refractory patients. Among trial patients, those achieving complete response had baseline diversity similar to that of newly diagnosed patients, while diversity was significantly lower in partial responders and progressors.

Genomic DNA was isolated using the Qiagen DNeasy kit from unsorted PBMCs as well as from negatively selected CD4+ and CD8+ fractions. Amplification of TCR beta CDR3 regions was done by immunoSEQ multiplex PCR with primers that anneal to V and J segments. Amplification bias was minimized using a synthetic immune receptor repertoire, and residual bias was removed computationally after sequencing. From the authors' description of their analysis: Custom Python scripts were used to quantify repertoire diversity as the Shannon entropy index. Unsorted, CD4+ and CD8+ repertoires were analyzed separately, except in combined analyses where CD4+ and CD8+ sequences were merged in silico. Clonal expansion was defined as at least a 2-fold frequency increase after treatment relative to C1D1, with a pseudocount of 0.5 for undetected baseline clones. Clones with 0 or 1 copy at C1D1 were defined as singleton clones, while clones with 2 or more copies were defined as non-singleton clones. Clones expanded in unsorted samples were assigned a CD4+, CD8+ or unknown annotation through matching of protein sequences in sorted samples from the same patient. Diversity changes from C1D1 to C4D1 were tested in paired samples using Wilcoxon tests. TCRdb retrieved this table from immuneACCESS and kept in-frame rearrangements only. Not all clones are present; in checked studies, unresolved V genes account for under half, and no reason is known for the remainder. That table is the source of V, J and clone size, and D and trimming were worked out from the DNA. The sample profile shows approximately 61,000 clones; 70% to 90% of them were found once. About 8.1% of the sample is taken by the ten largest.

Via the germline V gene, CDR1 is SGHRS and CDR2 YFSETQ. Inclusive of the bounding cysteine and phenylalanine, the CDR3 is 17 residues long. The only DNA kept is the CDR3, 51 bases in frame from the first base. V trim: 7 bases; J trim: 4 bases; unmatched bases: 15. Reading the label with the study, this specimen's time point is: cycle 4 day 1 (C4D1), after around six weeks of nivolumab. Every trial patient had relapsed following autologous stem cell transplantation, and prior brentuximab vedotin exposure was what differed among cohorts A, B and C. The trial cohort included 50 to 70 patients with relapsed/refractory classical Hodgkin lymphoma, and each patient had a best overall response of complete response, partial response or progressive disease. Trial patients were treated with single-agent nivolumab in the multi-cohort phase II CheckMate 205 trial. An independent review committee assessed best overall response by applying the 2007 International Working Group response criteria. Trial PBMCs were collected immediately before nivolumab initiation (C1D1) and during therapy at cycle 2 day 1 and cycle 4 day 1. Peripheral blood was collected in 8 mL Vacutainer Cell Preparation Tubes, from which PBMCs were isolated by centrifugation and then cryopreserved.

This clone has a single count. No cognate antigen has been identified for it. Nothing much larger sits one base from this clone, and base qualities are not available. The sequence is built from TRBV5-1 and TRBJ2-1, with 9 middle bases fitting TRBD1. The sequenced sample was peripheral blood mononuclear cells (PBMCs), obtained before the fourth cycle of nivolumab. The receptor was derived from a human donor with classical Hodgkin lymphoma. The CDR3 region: CASATVVGTGSYNEQFF. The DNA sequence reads TGCGCCAGCGCCACGGTCGTTGGGACAGGGAGTTACAATGAGCAGTTCTTC.